Given below is one T cell receptor beta chain in context. Per the germline V gene, CDR1 is MNHEY and CDR2 is SVGAGI. Deletions cut 5 bases from V and 5 bases from J, with 9 bases between. CDR3 length equals 12 residues. The sample is drawn from a study of blood T cell repertoires in COVID-19. Overall study context: The study drew acute and convalescent COVID-19 samples from the United States, Italy and Spain. PBMCs, B-cell-depleted T cells, or T cells provided the cDNA or gDNA that made up the material.

The protocol was immunoSEQ multiplex PCR, while the TCRdb copy is restricted to in-frame clones and leaves out a portion. The repertoire holds 65,000 to 80,000 clones, around 84% seen once, with about 12% in the top ten. Sequencing used peripheral blood. This sequence joins TRBV6-5 and TRBJ1-2; D may be TRBD1 (5 bases). This sequence originates from a human donor in a cohort sampled during active COVID-19. CDR3 in amino acids: CASSQGYYGYTF. CDR3 sequence (DNA): TGTGCCAGCAGTCAGGGATATTATGGCTACACCTTC.